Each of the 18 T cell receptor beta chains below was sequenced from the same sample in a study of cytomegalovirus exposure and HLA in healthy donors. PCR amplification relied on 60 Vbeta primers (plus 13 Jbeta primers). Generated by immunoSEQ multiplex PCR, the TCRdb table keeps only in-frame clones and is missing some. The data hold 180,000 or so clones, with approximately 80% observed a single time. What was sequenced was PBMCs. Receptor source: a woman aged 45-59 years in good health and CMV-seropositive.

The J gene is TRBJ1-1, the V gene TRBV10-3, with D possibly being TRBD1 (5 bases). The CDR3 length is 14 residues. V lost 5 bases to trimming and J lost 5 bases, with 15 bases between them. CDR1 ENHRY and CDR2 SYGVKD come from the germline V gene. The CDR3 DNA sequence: TGTGCCATCAGTCAAGGGCAGGGAGGGACTGAAGCTTTCTTT. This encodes CAISQGQGGTEAFF.

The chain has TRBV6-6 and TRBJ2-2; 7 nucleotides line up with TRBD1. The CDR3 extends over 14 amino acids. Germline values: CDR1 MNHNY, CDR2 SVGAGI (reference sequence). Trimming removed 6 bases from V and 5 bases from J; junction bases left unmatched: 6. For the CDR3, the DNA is TGTGCCAGCAGCAGACAGGGCCGGACCGGGGAGCTGTTTTTT. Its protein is CASSRQGRTGELFF.

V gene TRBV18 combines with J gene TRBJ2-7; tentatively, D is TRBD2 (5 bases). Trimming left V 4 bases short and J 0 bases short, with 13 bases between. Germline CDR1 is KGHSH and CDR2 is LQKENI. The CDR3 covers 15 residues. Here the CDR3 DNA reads TGTGCCAGCTCACTGGATACGGGGAGCTCCTACGAGCAGTACTTC. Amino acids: CASSLDTGSSYEQYF. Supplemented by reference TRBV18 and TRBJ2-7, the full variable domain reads NAGVMQNPRHLVRRRGQEARLRCSPMKGHSHVYWYRQLPEEGLKFMVYLQKENIIDESGMPKERFSAEFPKEGPSILRIQQVVRGDSAAYFCASSLDTGSSYEQYFGPGTRLTVT.

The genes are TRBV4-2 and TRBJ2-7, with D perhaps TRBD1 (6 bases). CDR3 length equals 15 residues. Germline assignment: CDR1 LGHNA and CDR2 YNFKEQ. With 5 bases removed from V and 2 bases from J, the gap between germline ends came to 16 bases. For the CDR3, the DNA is TGTGCCAGCAGCTACCGGGACATGGAACCCTACGAGCAGTACTTC. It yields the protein CASSYRDMEPYEQYF.

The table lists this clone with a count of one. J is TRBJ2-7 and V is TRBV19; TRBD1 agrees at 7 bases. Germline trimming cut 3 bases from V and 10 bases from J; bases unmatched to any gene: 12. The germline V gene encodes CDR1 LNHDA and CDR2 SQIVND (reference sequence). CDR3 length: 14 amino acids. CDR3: CASSISGQPARQYF. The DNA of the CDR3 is TGTGCCAGTAGTATTTCGGGACAGCCGGCTAGACAGTACTTC.

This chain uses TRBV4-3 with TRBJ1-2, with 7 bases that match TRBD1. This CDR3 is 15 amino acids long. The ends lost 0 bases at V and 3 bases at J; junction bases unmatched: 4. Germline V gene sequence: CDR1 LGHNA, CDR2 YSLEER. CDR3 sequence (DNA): TGCGCCAGCAGCCAAGATCGACAGGGAGACTATGGCTACACCTTC. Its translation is CASSQDRQGDYGYTF.

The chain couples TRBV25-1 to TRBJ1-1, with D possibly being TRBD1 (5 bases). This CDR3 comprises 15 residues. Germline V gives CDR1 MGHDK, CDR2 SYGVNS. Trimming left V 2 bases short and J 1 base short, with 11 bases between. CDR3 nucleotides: TGTGCCAGCAGTGAAGGGGACTGGAGGAACACTGAAGCTTTCTTT. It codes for CASSEGDWRNTEAFF.

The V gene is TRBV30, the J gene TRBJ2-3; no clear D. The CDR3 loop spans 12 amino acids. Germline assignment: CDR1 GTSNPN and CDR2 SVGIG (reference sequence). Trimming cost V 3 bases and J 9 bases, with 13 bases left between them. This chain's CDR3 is CAWSRMIGTQYF. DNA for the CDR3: TGTGCCTGGAGCAGGATGATTGGGACGCAGTATTTT.

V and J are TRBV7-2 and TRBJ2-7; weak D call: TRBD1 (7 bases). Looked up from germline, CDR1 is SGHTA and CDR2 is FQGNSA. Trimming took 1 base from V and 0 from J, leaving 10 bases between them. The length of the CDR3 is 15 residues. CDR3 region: CASSLGQGGSYEQYF. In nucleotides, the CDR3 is TGTGCCAGCAGCTTAGGGCAGGGGGGCTCCTACGAGCAGTACTTC.

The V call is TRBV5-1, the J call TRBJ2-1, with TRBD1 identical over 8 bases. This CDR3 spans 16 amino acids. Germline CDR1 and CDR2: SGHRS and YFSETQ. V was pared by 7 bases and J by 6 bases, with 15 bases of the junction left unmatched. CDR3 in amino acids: CASYGRTGGSGNEQFF. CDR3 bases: TGCGCCAGCTACGGCAGAACAGGGGGGTCGGGCAATGAGCAGTTCTTC.

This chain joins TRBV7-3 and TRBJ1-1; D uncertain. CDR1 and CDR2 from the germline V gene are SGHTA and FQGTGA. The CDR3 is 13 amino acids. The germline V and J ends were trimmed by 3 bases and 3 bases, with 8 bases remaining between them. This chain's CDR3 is CASSFGVDTEAFF. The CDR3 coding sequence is TGTGCCAGCAGCTTCGGGGTAGACACTGAAGCTTTCTTT. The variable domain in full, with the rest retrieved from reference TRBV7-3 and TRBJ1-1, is GAGVSQTPSNKVTEKGKYVELRCDPISGHTALYWYRQSLGQGPEFLIYFQGTGAADDSGLPNDRFFAVRPEGSVSTLKIQRTERGDSAVYLCASSFGVDTEAFFGQGTRLTVV.

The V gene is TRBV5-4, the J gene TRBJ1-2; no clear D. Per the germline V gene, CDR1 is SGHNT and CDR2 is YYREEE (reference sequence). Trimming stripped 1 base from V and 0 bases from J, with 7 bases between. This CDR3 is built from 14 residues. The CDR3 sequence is CASSLRDPNYGYTF. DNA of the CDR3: TGTGCCAGCAGCTTGCGGGATCCTAACTATGGCTACACCTTC.

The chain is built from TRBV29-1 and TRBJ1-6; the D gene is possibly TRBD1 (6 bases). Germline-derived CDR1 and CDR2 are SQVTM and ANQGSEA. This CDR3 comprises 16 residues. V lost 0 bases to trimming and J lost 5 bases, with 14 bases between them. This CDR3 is CSVEESRDTDNSPLHF. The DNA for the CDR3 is TGCAGCGTTGAAGAATCCCGGGACACCGATAATTCACCCCTCCACTTT. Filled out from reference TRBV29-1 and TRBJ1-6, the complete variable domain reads SAVISQKPSRDICQRGTSLTIQCQVDSQVTMMFWYRQQPGQSLTLIATANQGSEATYESGFVIDKFPISRPNLTFSTLTVSNMSPEDSSIYLCSVEESRDTDNSPLHFGNGTRLTVT.

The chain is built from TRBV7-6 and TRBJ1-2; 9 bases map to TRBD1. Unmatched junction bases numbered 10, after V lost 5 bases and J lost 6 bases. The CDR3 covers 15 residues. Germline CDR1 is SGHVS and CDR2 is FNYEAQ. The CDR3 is CASSPGTGLPDGYTF. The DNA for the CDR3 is TGTGCCAGCAGCCCAGGGACAGGGCTCCCCGATGGCTACACCTTC.

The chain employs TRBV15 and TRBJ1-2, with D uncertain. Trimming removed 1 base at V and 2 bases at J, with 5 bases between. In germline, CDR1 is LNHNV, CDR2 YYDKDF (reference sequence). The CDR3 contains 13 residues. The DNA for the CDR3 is TGTGCCACCAGCAGAGGAGGGAACTATGGCTACACCTTC. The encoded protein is CATSRGGNYGYTF.

CDR3 sequence: CASSFSGSPDTQYF. The CDR3 nucleotides read TGTGCCAGCAGCTTTAGCGGGAGCCCAGATACGCAGTATTTT. The chain recombines TRBV5-4 with TRBJ2-3, with 9 bases identical to TRBD2. Germline values: CDR1 SGHNT, CDR2 YYREEE (reference sequence). V gave up 2 bases and J gave up 4 bases; unmatched junction bases: 2. The CDR3 is 14 residues long.

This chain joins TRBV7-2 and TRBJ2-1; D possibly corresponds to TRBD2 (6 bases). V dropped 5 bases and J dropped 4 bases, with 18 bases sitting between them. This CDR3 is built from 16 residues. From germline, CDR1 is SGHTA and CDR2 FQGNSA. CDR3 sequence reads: CASSKSLGGAYNEQFF. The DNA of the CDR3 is TGTGCCAGCAGCAAATCACTAGGCGGGGCTTACAATGAGCAGTTCTTC.

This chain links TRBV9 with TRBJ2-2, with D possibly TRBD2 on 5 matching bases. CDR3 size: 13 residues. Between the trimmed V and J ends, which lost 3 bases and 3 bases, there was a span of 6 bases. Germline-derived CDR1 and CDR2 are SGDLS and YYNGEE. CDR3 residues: CASSARDTGELFF. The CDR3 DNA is TGTGCCAGCAGCGCGAGGGACACCGGGGAGCTGTTTTTT.